This TCR beta chain was documented in a study of early T cells in non-severe SARS-CoV-2 infection. This CDR3 has 15 residues. Germline V CDR1 and CDR2: SGHRS, YFSETQ. Trimming cost V 4 bases and J 6 bases, with 19 bases left between them. TCRdb reprocessed the 5' RACE reads via MiXCR and lists one record per CDR3 protein. This sample has more than 85,000 distinct CDR3 sequences, with roughly 15% found just once. This TCR was recovered from an adult who was a healthcare worker with PCR-confirmed SARS-CoV-2 infection or an uninfected control (not recorded which). This chain joins TRBV5-1 and TRBJ1-2; D is ambiguous. Sequencing used whole blood. The CDR3 DNA sequence: TGCGCCAGCAGCCCCGAAATTCCGGGCCTTGATGGCTACACCTTC. It specifies CASSPEIPGLDGYTF.